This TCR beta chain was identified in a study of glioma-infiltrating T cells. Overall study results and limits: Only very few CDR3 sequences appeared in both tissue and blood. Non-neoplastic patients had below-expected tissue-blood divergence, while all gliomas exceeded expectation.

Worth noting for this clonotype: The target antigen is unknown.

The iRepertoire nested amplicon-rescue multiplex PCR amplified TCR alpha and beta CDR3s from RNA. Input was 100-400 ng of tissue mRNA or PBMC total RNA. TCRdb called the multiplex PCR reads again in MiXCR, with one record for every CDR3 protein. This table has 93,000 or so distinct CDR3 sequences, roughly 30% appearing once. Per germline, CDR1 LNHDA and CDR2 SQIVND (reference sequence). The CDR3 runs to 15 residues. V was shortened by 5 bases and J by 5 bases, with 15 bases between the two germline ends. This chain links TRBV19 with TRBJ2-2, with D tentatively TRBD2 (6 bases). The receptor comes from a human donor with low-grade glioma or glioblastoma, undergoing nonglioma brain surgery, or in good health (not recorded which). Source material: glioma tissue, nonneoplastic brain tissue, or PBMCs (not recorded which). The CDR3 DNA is TGTGCCAGTAGTTTATCCGGGACTCAGACCGGGGAGCTGTTTTTT. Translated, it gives CASSLSGTQTGELFF. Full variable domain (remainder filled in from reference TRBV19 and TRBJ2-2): DGGITQSPKYLFRKEGQNVTLSCEQNLNHDAMYWYRQDPGQGLRLIYYSQIVNDFQKGDIAEGYSVSREKKESFPLTVTSAQKNPTAFYLCASSLSGTQTGELFFGEGSRLTVL.